The following is a T cell receptor beta chain sequence with its context. What it binds is unknown. The PCR ran on 60 Vbeta and 13 Jbeta primers. Original handling: There were tens of millions of unique TCR beta chains by a later count, and 10 million to 12 million of them were shared. This table comes from immunoSEQ multiplex PCR, and its TCRdb copy is limited to in-frame clones, with some not included. From that table come the V and J calls and clone size; the DNA was used to work out D and trimming. Here the sample spans 150,000 to 200,000 clones, nearly 80% being singletons. The sample belongs to a study of cytomegalovirus exposure and HLA in healthy donors. Study-level points and caveats: In a later analysis, at a false discovery rate of 0.05, about 17,000 TCR beta sequences matched HLA alleles. Judged likely to be a sequencing artifact was a cluster of highly shared sequence variants.

The CDR3 has 15 residues. Losses at the gene ends were 5 bases for V and 8 bases for J; bases not matched to a gene: 7. In germline, CDR1 is MNHNS, CDR2 SASEGT. This rearrangement joins TRBV6-1 to TRBJ1-6, with 9 bases lining up with TRBD1. Sequencing input: PBMCs. This clonotype was sampled from a woman aged 40-49 years in good health and CMV-seronegative. The CDR3 loop is CASSQMGQGYSPLHF. As DNA, the CDR3 is TGTGCCAGCAGTCAAATGGGACAGGGTTATTCACCCCTCCACTTT.